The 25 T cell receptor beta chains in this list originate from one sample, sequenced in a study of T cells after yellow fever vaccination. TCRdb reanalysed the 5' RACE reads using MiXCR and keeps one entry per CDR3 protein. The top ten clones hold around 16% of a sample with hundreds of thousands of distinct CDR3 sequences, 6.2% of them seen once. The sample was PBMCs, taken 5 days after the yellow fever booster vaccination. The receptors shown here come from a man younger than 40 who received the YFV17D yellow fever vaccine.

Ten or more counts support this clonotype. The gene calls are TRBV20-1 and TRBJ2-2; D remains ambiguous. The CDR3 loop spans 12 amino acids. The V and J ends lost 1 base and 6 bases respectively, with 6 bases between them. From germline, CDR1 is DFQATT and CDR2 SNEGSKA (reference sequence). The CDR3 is CSARAVPGELFF. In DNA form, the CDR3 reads TGCAGTGCTAGAGCCGTGCCCGGGGAGCTGTTTTTT.

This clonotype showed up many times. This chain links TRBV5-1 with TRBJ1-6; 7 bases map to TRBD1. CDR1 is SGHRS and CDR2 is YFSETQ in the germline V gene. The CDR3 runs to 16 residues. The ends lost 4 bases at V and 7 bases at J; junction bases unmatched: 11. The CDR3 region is CASSIKGGTANSPLHF. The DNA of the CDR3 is TGCGCCAGCAGCATCAAGGGTGGGACAGCCAATTCACCCCTCCACTTT.

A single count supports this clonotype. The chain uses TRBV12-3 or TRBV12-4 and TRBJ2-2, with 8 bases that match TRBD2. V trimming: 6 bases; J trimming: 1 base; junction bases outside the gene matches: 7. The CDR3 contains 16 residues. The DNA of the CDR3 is TGTGCCAGCAGAAAAAATGGGACTAGGAACACCGGGGAGCTGTTTTTT. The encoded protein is CASRKNGTRNTGELFF.

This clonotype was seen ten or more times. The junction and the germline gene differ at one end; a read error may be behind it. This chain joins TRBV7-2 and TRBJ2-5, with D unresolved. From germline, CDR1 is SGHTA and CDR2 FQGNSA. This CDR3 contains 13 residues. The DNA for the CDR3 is TGTGCCAGCAGCCCCACCCCCGCCGGGCTCCCGAACTTC. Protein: CASSPTPAGLPNF.

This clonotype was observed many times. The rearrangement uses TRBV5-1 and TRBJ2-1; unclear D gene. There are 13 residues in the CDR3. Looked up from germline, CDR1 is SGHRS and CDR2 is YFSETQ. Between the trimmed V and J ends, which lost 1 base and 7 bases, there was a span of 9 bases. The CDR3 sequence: CASSLPDVNEQFF. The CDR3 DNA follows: TGCGCCAGCAGCTTGCCGGACGTAAATGAGCAGTTCTTC.

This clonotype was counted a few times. CDR3 DNA sequence: TGCGCCAGCAGCCAACGTCCCAGGAGTTCAGTAGATACGCAGTATTTT. This gives the protein CASSQRPRSSVDTQYF. The chain is built from TRBV4-3 and TRBJ2-3; D unresolved. Trimming cost V 2 bases and J 5 bases, with 17 bases left between them. This CDR3 is 16 amino acids long. Germline-derived CDR1 and CDR2 are LGHNA and YSLEER.

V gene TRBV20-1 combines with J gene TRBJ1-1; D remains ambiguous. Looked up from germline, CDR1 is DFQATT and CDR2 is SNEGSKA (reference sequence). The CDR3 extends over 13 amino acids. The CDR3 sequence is CRGGRAASGEAFF. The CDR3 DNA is TGCAGGGGAGGCCGCGCAGCGAGTGGGGAAGCTTTCTTT.

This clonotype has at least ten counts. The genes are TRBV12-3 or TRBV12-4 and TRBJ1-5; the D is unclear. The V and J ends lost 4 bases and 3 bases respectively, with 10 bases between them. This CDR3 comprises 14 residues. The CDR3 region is CASSSGVINQPQHF. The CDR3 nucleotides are TGTGCCAGCAGTTCCGGGGTCATCAATCAGCCCCAGCATTTT.

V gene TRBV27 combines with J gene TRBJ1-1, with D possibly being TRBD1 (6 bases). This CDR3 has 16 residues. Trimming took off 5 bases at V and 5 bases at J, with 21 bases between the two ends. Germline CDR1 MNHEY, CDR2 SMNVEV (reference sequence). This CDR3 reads CASSKTAGGQGTEAFF. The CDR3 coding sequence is TGTGCCAGCAGTAAGACAGCCGGGGGCCAGGGTACTGAAGCTTTCTTT.

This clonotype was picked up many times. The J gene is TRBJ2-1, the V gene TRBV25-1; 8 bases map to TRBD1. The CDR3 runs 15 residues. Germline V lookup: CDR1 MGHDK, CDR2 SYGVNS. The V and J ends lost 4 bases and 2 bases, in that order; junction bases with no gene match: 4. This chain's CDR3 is CASSGQGSTYNEQFF. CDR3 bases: TGTGCCAGCAGTGGACAGGGGTCCACCTACAATGAGCAGTTCTTC.

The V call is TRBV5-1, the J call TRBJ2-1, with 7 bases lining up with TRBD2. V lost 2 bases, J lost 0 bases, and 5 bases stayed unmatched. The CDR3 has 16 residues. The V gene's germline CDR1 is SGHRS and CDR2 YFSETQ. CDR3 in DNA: TGCGCCAGCAGCTTTACTAGCGAGAGCTCCTACAATGAGCAGTTCTTC. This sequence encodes CASSFTSESSYNEQFF.

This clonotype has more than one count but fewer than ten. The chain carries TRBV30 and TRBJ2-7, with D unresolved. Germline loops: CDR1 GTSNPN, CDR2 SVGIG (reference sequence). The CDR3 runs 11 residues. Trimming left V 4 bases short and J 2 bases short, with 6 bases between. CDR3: CAWTTTYEQYF. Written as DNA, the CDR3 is TGTGCCTGGACAACTACCTACGAGCAGTACTTC.

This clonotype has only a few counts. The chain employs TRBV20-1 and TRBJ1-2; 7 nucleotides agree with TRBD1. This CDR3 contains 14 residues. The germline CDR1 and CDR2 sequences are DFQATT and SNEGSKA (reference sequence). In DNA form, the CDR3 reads TGCAGCGCCCGTAATTCCAGGGGGGACTATGGCTACACCTTC. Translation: CSARNSRGDYGYTF.

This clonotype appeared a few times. In DNA form, the CDR3 reads TGTGCCAGCAGTTACTCGAGACTCCTACCCCACTATGGCTACACCTTC. Translating gives CASSYSRLLPHYGYTF. The chain employs TRBV6-5 and TRBJ1-2, with no clear D. Germline V gene data show CDR1 as MNHEY and CDR2 as SVGAGI. This CDR3 comprises 16 residues. V was shortened by 0 bases and J by 3 bases, with 14 bases between the two germline ends.

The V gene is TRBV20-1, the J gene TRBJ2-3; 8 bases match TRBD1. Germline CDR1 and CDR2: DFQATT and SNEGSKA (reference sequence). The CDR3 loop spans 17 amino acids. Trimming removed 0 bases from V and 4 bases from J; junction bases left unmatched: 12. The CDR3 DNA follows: TGCAGTGCTAGAGATCCGTTGGGCAGGGGGCTGCCAGATACGCAGTATTTT. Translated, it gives CSARDPLGRGLPDTQYF.

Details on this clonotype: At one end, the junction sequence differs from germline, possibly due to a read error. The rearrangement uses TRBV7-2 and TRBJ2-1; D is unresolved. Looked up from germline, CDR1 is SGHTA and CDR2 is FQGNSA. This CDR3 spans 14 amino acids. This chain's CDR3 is CASSFVGSGVMGIF. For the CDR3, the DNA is TGTGCCAGCAGCTTCGTCGGCAGTGGTGTTATGGGGATCTTC.

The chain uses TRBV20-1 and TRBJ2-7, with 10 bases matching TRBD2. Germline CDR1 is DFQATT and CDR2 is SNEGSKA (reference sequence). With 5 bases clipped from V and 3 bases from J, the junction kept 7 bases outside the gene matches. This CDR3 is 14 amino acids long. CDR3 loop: CSASGLAEFYEQYF. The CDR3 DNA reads TGCAGTGCTTCTGGACTAGCGGAGTTCTACGAGCAGTACTTC.

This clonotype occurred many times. CDR3 region: CASSQGLALEQYF. CDR3 DNA sequence: TGTGCCAGCAGCCAGGGACTAGCGCTCGAGCAGTACTTC. The rearrangement joins TRBV7-2 to TRBJ2-7; 10 bases line up with TRBD2. This CDR3 is 13 amino acids long. The germline gives CDR1 SGHTA, CDR2 FQGNSA. V shed 5 bases, J shed 6 bases, and the junction held 4 bases outside the gene matches.

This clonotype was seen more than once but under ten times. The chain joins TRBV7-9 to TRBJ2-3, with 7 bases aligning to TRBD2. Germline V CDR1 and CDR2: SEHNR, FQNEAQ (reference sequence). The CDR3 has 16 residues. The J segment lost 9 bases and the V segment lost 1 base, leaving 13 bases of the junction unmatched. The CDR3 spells CASSLETGTTARTQYF. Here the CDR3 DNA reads TGTGCCAGCAGCTTAGAAACCGGGACTACCGCTCGCACGCAGTATTTT.

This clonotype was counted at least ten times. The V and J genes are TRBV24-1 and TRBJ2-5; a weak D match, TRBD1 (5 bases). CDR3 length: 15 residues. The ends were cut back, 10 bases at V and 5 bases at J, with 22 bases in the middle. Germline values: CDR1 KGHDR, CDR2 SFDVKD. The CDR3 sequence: CATGDSRAADETQYF. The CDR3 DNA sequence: TGTGCCACGGGTGACAGCCGGGCCGCGGATGAGACCCAGTACTTC.

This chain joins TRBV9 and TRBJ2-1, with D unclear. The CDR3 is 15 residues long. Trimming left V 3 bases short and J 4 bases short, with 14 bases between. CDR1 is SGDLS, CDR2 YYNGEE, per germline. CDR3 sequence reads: CASSATTPGYNEQFF. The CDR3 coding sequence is TGTGCCAGCAGCGCCACCACCCCTGGTTACAATGAGCAGTTCTTC.

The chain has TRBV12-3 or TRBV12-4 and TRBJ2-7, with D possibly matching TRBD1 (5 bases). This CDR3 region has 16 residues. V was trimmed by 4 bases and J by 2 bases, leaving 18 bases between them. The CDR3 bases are TGTGCCAGCAGTTCCTTAGGACAAGAAGGTACCTACGAGCAGTACTTC. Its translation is CASSSLGQEGTYEQYF.

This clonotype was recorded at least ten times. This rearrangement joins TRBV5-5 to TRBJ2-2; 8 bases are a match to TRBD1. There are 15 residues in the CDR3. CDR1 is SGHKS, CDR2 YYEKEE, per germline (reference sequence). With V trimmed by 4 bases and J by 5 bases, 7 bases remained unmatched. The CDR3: CASSRQGMGTGELFF. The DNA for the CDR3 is TGTGCCAGCAGCCGACAGGGGATGGGGACCGGGGAGCTGTTTTTT.

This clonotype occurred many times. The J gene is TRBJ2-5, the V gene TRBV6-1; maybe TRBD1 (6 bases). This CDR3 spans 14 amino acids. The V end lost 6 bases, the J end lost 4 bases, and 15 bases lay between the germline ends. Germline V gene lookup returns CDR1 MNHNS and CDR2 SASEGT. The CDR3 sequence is CASRNRVGGETQYF. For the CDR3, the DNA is TGTGCCAGCAGGAACAGGGTAGGAGGAGAGACCCAGTACTTC.

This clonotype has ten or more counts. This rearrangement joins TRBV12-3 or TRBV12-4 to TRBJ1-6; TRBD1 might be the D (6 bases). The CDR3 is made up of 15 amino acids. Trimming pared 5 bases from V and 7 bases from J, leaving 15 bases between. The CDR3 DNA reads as TGTGCCAGCAGTACCCAGCGGACAGTCAATTCACCCCTCCACTTT. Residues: CASSTQRTVNSPLHF.